A single sample is the source of the 18 T cell receptor beta chains below, sequenced in a study of metastatic and nonmetastatic thyroid tumors. Via MiXCR, TCRdb re-called the PCR reads. The sample has roughly 40,000 clones; 20% to 30% are singletons. The entire patient cohort was treatment-naive prior to thyroid surgery. Material: tumor tissue. Receptors originate from a female donor with papillary thyroid cancer or a benign thyroid nodule (not recorded which). Some clones in this sample may be carry-over from other donors' samples.

Only a few counts were recorded for this clone. V usage is TRBV6-1 and J usage is TRBJ1-2; weak D call: TRBD1 (5 bases). Germline CDR1 and CDR2: MNHNS and SASEGT. V was shortened by 4 bases and J by 4 bases, with 13 bases between the two germline ends. The CDR3 is made up of 14 amino acids. CDR3 in DNA: TGTGCCAGCAGTGGCCGACAGTGGGCCTATGGCTACACCTTC. Translation: CASSGRQWAYGYTF.

The sample holds a few counts of this clone. At one end, the junction sequence differs from germline, possibly due to a read error. The chain is built from TRBV28 and TRBJ2-5; TRBD1 agrees at 8 bases. This CDR3 spans 12 amino acids. Germline lookup yields CDR1 MDHEN and CDR2 SYDVKM. CDR3: CAISLMPRGPYF. The CDR3 region has the DNA TGTGCCATCAGTTTAATGCCCAGGGGGCCATACTTC.

This clone was observed many times. The chain joins TRBV15 to TRBJ1-4; D gene uncertain. The CDR3 is 14 amino acids. CDR1 and CDR2 from the germline V gene are LNHNV and YYDKDF (reference sequence). V dropped 3 bases and J dropped 6 bases, with 11 bases sitting between them. The DNA of the CDR3 is TGTGCCACCAGCAGGGGGAGGGAAGATGAAAAACTGTTTTTT. Encoded protein: CATSRGREDEKLFF.

This clone was seen a handful of times. The V gene is TRBV19, the J gene TRBJ2-1, with 7 bases aligning to TRBD1. J lost 8 bases, V lost 5 bases, and 9 bases had no gene match. This CDR3 has 14 amino acids. In germline, CDR1 is LNHDA, CDR2 SQIVND (reference sequence). CDR3: CASSSGQESDEQFF. DNA for the CDR3: TGTGCCAGTAGTTCAGGACAGGAATCAGATGAGCAGTTCTTC. The full variable domain, in which reference TRBV19 and TRBJ2-1 provide the parts outside the CDR3, is DGGITQSPKYLFRKEGQNVTLSCEQNLNHDAMYWYRQDPGQGLRLIYYSQIVNDFQKGDIAEGYSVSREKKESFPLTVTSAQKNPTAFYLCASSSGQESDEQFFGPGTRLTVL.

This clone was seen many times. The chain employs TRBV6-2 or TRBV6-3 and TRBJ2-7, with a weak D call TRBD1 (6 bases). The CDR3 extends over 15 amino acids. CDR1 is MNHEY, CDR2 SVGEGT, per germline. V was pared by 4 bases and J by 0 bases, with 13 bases between. This CDR3 is CASSSGQSYSYEQYF. CDR3 nucleotide sequence: TGTGCCAGCAGTTCCGGACAGTCTTACTCCTACGAGCAGTACTTC.

There are many counts of this clone. This chain joins TRBV2 and TRBJ2-4, with 7 bases aligning to TRBD1. Germline loops: CDR1 SNHLY, CDR2 FYNNEI. Germline trimming cut 8 bases from V and 5 bases from J; bases unmatched to any gene: 9. This CDR3 contains 14 residues. The CDR3 DNA is TGTGCCAGCGTTACCCGGGACAGCCAAAACATTCAGTACTTC. Encoded protein: CASVTRDSQNIQYF.

Worth noting for this clone: Sequence at one end of the junction differs from germline and may be a read error. This chain joins TRBV4-3 and TRBJ2-7; 14 nucleotides match TRBD2. The CDR3 extends over 15 amino acids. Germline V gene sequence: CDR1 LGHNA, CDR2 YSLEER. CDR3 in amino acids: CSSSQGLAGAYEHYF. CDR3 DNA: TGCTCCAGCAGCCAGGGACTAGCGGGGGCCTACGAGCATTACTTC.

This chain connects TRBV2 to TRBJ1-1; weak D call: TRBD1 (5 bases). The germline CDR1 and CDR2 sequences are SNHLY and FYNNEI. V lost 5 bases to trimming and J lost 7 bases, with 17 bases between them. The CDR3 is 14 amino acids. CDR3 region: CASSLVRREGEAFF. The CDR3 region has the DNA TGTGCCAGCAGTTTAGTCCGCAGGGAGGGTGAAGCTTTCTTT.

Concerning this clone: The sample carries other DNA sequences with the same CDR3. The CDR3 spells CASSLEQAARSNEQFF. The CDR3 region has the DNA TGCGCCAGCAGCTTGGAGCAGGCGGCACGCTCCAATGAGCAGTTCTTC. The gene calls are TRBV5-1 and TRBJ2-1; D remains unclear. The CDR3 is 16 amino acids. Looked up from germline, CDR1 is SGHRS and CDR2 is YFSETQ. With 0 bases removed from V and 6 bases from J, the gap between germline ends came to 16 bases.

This clone was observed a handful of times. The V gene is TRBV6-2 or TRBV6-3, the J gene TRBJ1-2, with no clear D. V gave up 5 bases and J gave up 3 bases, with 7 bases separating them. The CDR3 is made up of 12 amino acids. Germline V gene lookup returns CDR1 MNHEY and CDR2 SVGEGT. CDR3 residues: CASSPFDYGYTF. The CDR3 nucleotides read TGTGCCAGCAGTCCCTTTGACTATGGCTACACCTTC.

The CDR3 loop is CASSGDGTAGNTIYF. In DNA, the CDR3 is TGTGCCAGCAGCGGAGACGGGACAGCTGGAAACACCATATATTTT. The V gene is TRBV2, the J gene TRBJ1-3, with 7 bases fitting TRBD1. The CDR3 covers 15 residues. V shed 6 bases, J shed 2 bases, and the junction held 7 bases outside the gene matches. Germline CDR1 is SNHLY and CDR2 is FYNNEI. The full variable domain, its missing parts supplied by reference TRBV2 and TRBJ1-3, is EPEVTQTPSHQVTQMGQEVILRCVPISNHLYFYWYRQILGQKVEFLVSFYNNEISEKSEIFDDQFSVERPDGSNFTLKIRSTKLEDSAMYFCASSGDGTAGNTIYFGEGSWLTVV.

This clone has at least ten counts. Other DNA variants within this sample encode the same CDR3. In DNA, the CDR3 is TGTGCCAGCAGCGCCCGACAGGGGCAAGAGACCCAGTACTTC. Encoded protein: CASSARQGQETQYF. This chain links TRBV9 with TRBJ2-5; TRBD1 agrees at 8 bases. The CDR3 extends over 14 amino acids. Germline lookup yields CDR1 SGDLS and CDR2 YYNGEE. Losses at the gene ends were 3 bases for V and 2 bases for J; bases not matched to a gene: 3.

In its sample, this clone was seen many times. CDR3 amino acids: CASGGGSTGELFF. CDR3 sequence (DNA): TGTGCCAGCGGGGGGGGCAGCACCGGGGAGCTGTTTTTT. This chain joins TRBV7-7 and TRBJ2-2; D may be TRBD2 (7 bases). Trimming cost V 8 bases and J 4 bases, with 11 bases left between them. The CDR3 length is 13 residues. From germline, CDR1 is SSHAT and CDR2 FNYEAQ (reference sequence).

The chain has TRBV6-2 or TRBV6-3 and TRBJ2-1, with D possibly being TRBD2 (6 bases). V lost 8 bases and J lost 4, with 21 bases in between. Germline-derived CDR1 and CDR2 are MNHEY and SVGEGT. The CDR3 sequence is 16 residues long. The CDR3, as DNA: TGTGCCAGCGGGGGGTCCTTAGCGCGAGATTACAATGAGCAGTTCTTC. This codes for CASGGSLARDYNEQFF.

This CDR3 is CSARDFGGPRANYGYTF. The CDR3 DNA is TGCAGTGCTAGAGACTTTGGGGGGCCGAGAGCTAACTATGGCTACACCTTC. The rearrangement uses TRBV20-1 and TRBJ1-2; perhaps TRBD1 as D (6 bases). The CDR3 is 17 residues long. Between the trimmed V and J ends, which lost 0 bases and 0 bases, there was a span of 17 bases. From germline, CDR1 is DFQATT and CDR2 SNEGSKA (reference sequence).

The chain has TRBV11-3 and TRBJ1-1; D might be TRBD1 (6 bases). The germline V gene has CDR1 SGHNT and CDR2 YENEEA. V lost 1 base to trimming and J lost 9 bases, with 18 bases between them. CDR3 length equals 15 residues. DNA for the CDR3: TGTGCCAGCAGCTTAGCCGGGGGGACAACAAGAAAAGCTTTCTTT. Translated: CASSLAGGTTRKAFF.

This clone was observed at least ten times. This rearrangement joins TRBV24-1 to TRBJ2-3; 12 bases fit TRBD2. CDR1 is KGHDR, CDR2 SFDVKD, per germline. The V segment lost 1 base and the J segment 1 base; nucleotides outside the gene matches: 11. This CDR3 has 20 amino acids. CDR3 nucleotides: TGTGCCACCAGTGATTTACCTTCGACTAGCGGGAGTGGGGGCACAGATACGCAGTATTTT. Protein sequence: CATSDLPSTSGSGGTDTQYF.

The rearrangement uses TRBV5-6 and TRBJ2-7; TRBD2 agrees at 9 bases. Trimming removed 4 bases from V and 1 base from J; junction bases left unmatched: 12. This CDR3 has 17 amino acids. Germline CDR1 is SGHDT and CDR2 is YYEEEE. The CDR3 nucleotides are TGTGCCAGCAGCGTGAGGGTAGCGGGAGCGATTTCCTACGAGCAGTACTTC. Its protein is CASSVRVAGAISYEQYF.